This TCR beta chain was captured in a study of OX40 agonist ivuxolimab in advanced cancers. Study findings and constraints: Expanded peripheral T cells had an undetermined antigen specificity.

The CDR3 has 16 amino acids. CDR1 and CDR2 from the germline V gene are MNHEY and SMNVEV (reference sequence). Between the trimmed V and J ends, which lost 2 bases and 7 bases, there was a span of 18 bases. Profiling relied on immunoSEQ multiplex PCR, and the TCRdb table lists in-frame clones only, not all of them. Of tens of thousands of clones in the sample, more than 65% were seen once. Concerning this clone: Its antigen remains unknown.

The chain recombines TRBV27 with TRBJ2-1, with D perhaps assigned TRBD1 or TRBD2 (7 bases each). Here the sequenced sample was CD4+ or CD8+ T cells sorted from blood, taken in a trial of the OX40 agonist ivuxolimab. This receptor was taken from an adult with an advanced solid tumor such as melanoma, head and neck, liver or kidney cancer. The DNA of the CDR3 is TGTGCCAGCAGTTTACTACAATCAGGGGGAGGGAATGAGCAGTTCTTC. Translated: CASSLLQSGGGNEQFF.